The rows below give T cell receptor beta chains drawn from one sample of a study of vaccination and CD4 T cells after COVID-19. A single record per CDR3 protein comes from TCRdb applying MiXCR to the PCR reads. The table shows about 13,000 distinct CDR3 sequences, with approximately 79% occurring only once. Which antigens these TCRs recognize remains unknown. The sample was CD4+ T cells from blood, cultured in vitro. The receptors come from a human donor who had recovered from COVID-19. Both conserved end residues are part of each CDR3. Each record gives: V gene, J gene, D gene, clone size, CDR3 protein, CDR3 DNA. D genes are given only for firm matches. Size is stated for part of the rows, as once, few or many counts, or as a class when the clone is expanded.

V gene: TRBV7-2
J gene: TRBJ1-5
D gene: NA
clone size: few
CDR3 protein: CASSLVAGSNQPQHF
CDR3 DNA: TGTGCCAGCAGCTTAGTTGCGGGGAGCAATCAGCCCCAGCATTTT

V gene: TRBV5-1
J gene: TRBJ2-3
D gene: TRBD2
clone size: NA
CDR3 protein: CASGAGGPPDTQYF
CDR3 DNA: TGCGCCAGCGGAGCGGGAGGGCCTCCCGATACGCAGTATTTT

V gene: TRBV19
J gene: TRBJ2-5
D gene: NA
clone size: NA
CDR3 protein: CASRGTGTRGETQYF
CDR3 DNA: TGTGCCAGTAGGGGAACAGGGACTCGTGGAGAGACCCAGTACTTC

V gene: TRBV6-4
J gene: TRBJ2-7
D gene: TRBD2
clone size: NA
CDR3 protein: CASSDSKERDAIYEQYF
CDR3 DNA: TGTGCCAGCAGTGACTCGAAAGAGCGGGACGCAATCTACGAGCAGTACTTC

V gene: TRBV15
J gene: TRBJ1-1
D gene: NA
clone size: NA
CDR3 protein: CATSTGNTEAFF
CDR3 DNA: TGTGCCACCAGCACAGGGAACACTGAAGCTTTCTTT

V gene: TRBV20-1
J gene: TRBJ2-5
D gene: TRBD2
clone size: NA
CDR3 protein: CSARDWASGKETQYF
CDR3 DNA: TGCAGTGCTAGAGACTGGGCTAGCGGGAAAGAGACCCAGTACTTC

V gene: TRBV24-1
J gene: TRBJ1-5
D gene: NA
clone size: NA
CDR3 protein: CATSETFSNQPQHF
CDR3 DNA: TGTGCCACCAGTGAGACATTTAGCAATCAGCCCCAGCATTTT

V gene: TRBV20-1
J gene: TRBJ1-4
D gene: TRBD1
clone size: NA
CDR3 protein: CSARGGQGSNEKLFF
CDR3 DNA: TGCAGTGCTAGGGGGGGACAGGGTTCTAATGAAAAACTGTTTTTT

V gene: TRBV6-2/TRBV6-3
J gene: TRBJ2-1
D gene: TRBD2
clone size: NA
CDR3 protein: CASSYYLAGVREQFF
CDR3 DNA: TGTGCCAGCAGTTACTACCTAGCGGGAGTGCGCGAGCAGTTCTTC

V gene: TRBV6-1
J gene: TRBJ2-5
D gene: NA
clone size: NA
CDR3 protein: CASSEPGIRDVGDQYF
CDR3 DNA: TGTGCCAGCAGTGAACCGGGGATTCGAGACGTAGGAGACCAGTACTTC